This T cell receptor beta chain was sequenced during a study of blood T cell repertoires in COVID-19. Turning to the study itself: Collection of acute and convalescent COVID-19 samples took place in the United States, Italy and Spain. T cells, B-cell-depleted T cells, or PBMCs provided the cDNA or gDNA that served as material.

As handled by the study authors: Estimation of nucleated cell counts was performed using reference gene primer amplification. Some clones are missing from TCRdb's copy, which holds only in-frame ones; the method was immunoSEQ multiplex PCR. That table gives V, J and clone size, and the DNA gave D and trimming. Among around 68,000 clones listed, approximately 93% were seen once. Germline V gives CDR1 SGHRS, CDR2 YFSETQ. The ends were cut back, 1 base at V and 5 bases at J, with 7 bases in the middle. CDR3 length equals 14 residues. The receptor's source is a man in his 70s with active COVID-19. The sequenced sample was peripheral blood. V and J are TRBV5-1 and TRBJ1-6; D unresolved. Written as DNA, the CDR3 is TGCGCCAGCAGCTTGACGGGAAATAATTCACCCCTCCACTTT. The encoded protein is CASSLTGNNSPLHF.